One and the same sample provided the 6 T cell receptor beta chains below, sequenced in a study of T cell changes during pregnancy in multiple sclerosis. TCRdb keeps only in-frame clones here, not all; method: immunoSEQ multiplex PCR. Of tens of thousands of clones in the sample, roughly 90% were seen once. Sample: CD4+ T cells from peripheral blood mononuclear cells, taken in the second trimester of pregnancy. Receptor source: a female donor with multiple sclerosis, enrolled in a pregnancy study.

J is TRBJ2-1 and V is TRBV19, with 8 bases matching TRBD1. V lost 5 bases, J lost 8 bases, and 8 bases stayed unmatched. The CDR3 runs to 14 residues. CDR1 is LNHDA, CDR2 SQIVND, per germline (reference sequence). CDR3 nucleotide sequence: TGTGCCAGTAGTTCACAGGGGGTCGCCGATGAGCAGTTCTTC. Its protein product is CASSSQGVADEQFF.

V is TRBV29-1 and J is TRBJ1-4; possible D gene TRBD1, 6 bases. V gave up 7 bases and J gave up 1 base, with 10 bases separating them. The CDR3 has 13 amino acids. Germline-derived CDR1 and CDR2 are SQVTM and ANQGSEA. The CDR3 DNA sequence: TGCAGCGCCAGGGGCGAAACTAATGAAAAACTGTTTTTT. Translation gives CSARGETNEKLFF.

This clone was seen only once. This chain links TRBV7-9 with TRBJ1-2, with 9 bases lining up with TRBD1. The CDR3 runs 16 residues. The V gene end was trimmed by 3 bases and the J gene end by 4 bases; junction bases not matched to a gene: 9. Looked up from germline, CDR1 is SEHNR and CDR2 is FQNEAQ (reference sequence). The CDR3 here is CASSLGTGSVSYGYTF. The DNA for the CDR3 is TGTGCCAGCAGCTTGGGGACAGGGAGTGTTTCCTATGGCTACACCTTC.

The gene calls are TRBV7-9 and TRBJ1-2; tentatively, D is TRBD1 (6 bases). Germline V gene sequence: CDR1 SEHNR, CDR2 FQNEAQ (reference sequence). CDR3 length: 18 amino acids. With 5 bases removed from V and 6 bases from J, the gap between germline ends came to 28 bases. The CDR3 sequence is CASSPNDRAGTFFNGYTF. As DNA, the CDR3 is TGTGCCAGCAGCCCTAATGACCGAGCCGGGACATTTTTTAATGGCTACACCTTC.

The chain carries TRBV6-1 and TRBJ1-2, with a tentative D call TRBD1 (6 bases). Germline CDR1 and CDR2: MNHNS and SASEGT. There are 14 residues in the CDR3. Trimming took off 1 base at V and 8 bases at J, with 14 bases between the two ends. CDR3 in DNA: TGTGCCAGCAGTGAAGGTGGGGACACGGAGGGCTACACCTTC. Its translation: CASSEGGDTEGYTF.

The chain carries TRBV5-1 and TRBJ2-7, with 9 bases identical to TRBD2. V lost 0 bases to trimming and J lost 1 base; unmatched junction nucleotides: 5. CDR1 is SGHRS, CDR2 YFSETQ, per germline. This CDR3 has 16 amino acids. The CDR3 region is CASSLAGSGGSYEQYF. In nucleotides, the CDR3 is TGCGCCAGCAGCTTGGCCGGTAGCGGGGGTTCCTACGAGCAGTACTTC.